These 3 T cell receptor beta chains were all obtained from the same sample, sequenced in a study of T cells after yellow fever vaccination. One entry per CDR3 protein results from TCRdb running MiXCR on the 5' RACE reads. This sample carries 150,000 to 200,000 distinct CDR3 sequences, 11% of them seen once, and the ten largest clones take roughly a third. The starting material was CD8+ T cells sorted from PBMCs, obtained 15 days after the yellow fever booster vaccination. These receptors were taken from a man between 18 and 35 years old who received the YFV17D yellow fever vaccine.

This rearrangement joins TRBV4-1 to TRBJ1-6; D ambiguous. The CDR3 spans 17 residues. V lost 3 bases and J 1 base, leaving 13 bases between the germline ends. CDR1 and CDR2 from the germline V gene are MGHRA and YSYEKL. The CDR3 DNA reads as TGCGCCAGCAGCCAGGCAGATATTTCTTCCTATAATTCACCCCTCCACTTT. Its protein product is CASSQADISSYNSPLHF.

This clonotype was observed a handful of times. This chain links TRBV15 with TRBJ2-1, with 12 bases that match TRBD2. The CDR3 length is 16 residues. Germline trimming cut 5 bases from V and 8 bases from J; bases unmatched to any gene: 10. From germline, CDR1 is LNHNV and CDR2 YYDKDF (reference sequence). CDR3 residues: CATSGLAGPVEDEQFF. In DNA form, the CDR3 reads TGTGCCACCAGCGGACTAGCGGGACCGGTGGAGGATGAGCAGTTCTTC.

In this sample, this clonotype turned up a few times. The rearrangement uses TRBV6-2 or TRBV6-3 and TRBJ2-7; weak D call: TRBD1 (5 bases). The CDR3 covers 16 residues. Trimming took 0 bases from V and 2 from J, leaving 14 bases between them. Germline assignment: CDR1 MNHEY and CDR2 SVGEGT. CDR3 residues: CASSYSTQGGPYEQYF. CDR3 coding DNA: TGTGCCAGCAGTTACTCGACCCAGGGTGGTCCCTACGAGCAGTACTTC.